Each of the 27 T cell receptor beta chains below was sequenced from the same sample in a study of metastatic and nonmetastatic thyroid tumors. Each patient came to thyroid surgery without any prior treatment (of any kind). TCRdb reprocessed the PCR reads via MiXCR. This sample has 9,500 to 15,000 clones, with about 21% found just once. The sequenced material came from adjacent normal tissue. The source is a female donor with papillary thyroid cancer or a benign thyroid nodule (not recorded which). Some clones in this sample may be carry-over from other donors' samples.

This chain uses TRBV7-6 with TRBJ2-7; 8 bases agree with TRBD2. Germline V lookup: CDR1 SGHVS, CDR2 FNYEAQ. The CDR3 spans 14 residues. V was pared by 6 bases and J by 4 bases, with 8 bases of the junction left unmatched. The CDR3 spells CASSPGSGGYEQYF. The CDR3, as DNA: TGTGCCAGCAGTCCCGGGAGCGGGGGATACGAGCAGTACTTC.

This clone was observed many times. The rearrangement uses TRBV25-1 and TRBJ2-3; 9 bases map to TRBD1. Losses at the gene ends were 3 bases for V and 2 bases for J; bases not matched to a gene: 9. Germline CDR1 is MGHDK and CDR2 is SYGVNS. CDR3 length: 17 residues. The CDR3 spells CASSDPRQGVNTDTQYF. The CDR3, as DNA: TGTGCCAGCAGTGATCCAAGACAGGGGGTTAACACAGATACGCAGTATTTT.

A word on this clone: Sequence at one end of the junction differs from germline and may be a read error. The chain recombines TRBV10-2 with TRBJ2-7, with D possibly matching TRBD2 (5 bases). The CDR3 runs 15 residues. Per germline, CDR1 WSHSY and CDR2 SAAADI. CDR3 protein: CAISERASSPYEQYF. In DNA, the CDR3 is TGCGCCATCAGTGAGAGGGCCAGCTCACCCTACGAGCAGTACTTC.

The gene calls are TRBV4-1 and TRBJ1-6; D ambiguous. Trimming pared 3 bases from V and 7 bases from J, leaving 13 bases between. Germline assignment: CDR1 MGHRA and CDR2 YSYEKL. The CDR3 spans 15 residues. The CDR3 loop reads CASSHTLAVNSPLHF. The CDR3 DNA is TGCGCCAGCAGCCATACGCTGGCCGTCAATTCACCCCTCCACTTT.

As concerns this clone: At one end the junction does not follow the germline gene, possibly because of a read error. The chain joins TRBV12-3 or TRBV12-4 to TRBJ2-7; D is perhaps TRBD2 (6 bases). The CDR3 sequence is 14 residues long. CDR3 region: CASSLWAGTYERYF. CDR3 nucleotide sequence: TGTGCCAGCAGTTTGTGGGCGGGAACCTACGAGCGGTACTTC.

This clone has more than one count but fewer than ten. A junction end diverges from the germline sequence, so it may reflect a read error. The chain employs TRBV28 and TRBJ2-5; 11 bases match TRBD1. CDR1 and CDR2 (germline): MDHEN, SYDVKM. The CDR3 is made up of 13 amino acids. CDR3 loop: CVSRRTGGETQHF. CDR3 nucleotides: TGTGTCAGCAGGCGGACAGGGGGCGAGACCCAGCACTTC.

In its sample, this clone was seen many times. The CDR3 region is CASSSQSLNTEAFF. In nucleotides, the CDR3 is TGTGCCAGCAGCTCCCAATCGTTGAACACTGAAGCTTTCTTT. The rearrangement joins TRBV7-3 to TRBJ1-1, with D hard to call. Germline loops: CDR1 SGHTA, CDR2 FQGTGA. The V gene lost 4 bases and the J gene lost 0 bases, with 9 bases spanning the gap. The CDR3 covers 14 residues.

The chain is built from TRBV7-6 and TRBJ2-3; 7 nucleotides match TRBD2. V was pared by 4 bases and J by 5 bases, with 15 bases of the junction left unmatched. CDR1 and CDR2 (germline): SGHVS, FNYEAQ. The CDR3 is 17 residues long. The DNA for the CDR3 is TGTGCCAGCAGCTCCAAGGGCGCGGGAGAAGTCATAGATACGCAGTATTTT. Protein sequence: CASSSKGAGEVIDTQYF.

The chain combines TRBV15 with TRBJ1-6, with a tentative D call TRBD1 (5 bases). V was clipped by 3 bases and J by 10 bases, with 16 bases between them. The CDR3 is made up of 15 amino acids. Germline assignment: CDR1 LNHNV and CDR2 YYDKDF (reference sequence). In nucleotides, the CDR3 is TGTGCCACCAGCAGGGGCCCCGGGGGGGTGTCACCCCTCCACTTT. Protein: CATSRGPGGVSPLHF.

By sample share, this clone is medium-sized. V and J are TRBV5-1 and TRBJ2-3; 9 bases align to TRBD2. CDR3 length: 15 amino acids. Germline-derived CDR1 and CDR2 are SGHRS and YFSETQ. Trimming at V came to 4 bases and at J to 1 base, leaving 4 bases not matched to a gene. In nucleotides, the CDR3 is TGCGCCAGCAGCCCTAGCGGGGAGGGCACAGATACGCAGTATTTT. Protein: CASSPSGEGTDTQYF.

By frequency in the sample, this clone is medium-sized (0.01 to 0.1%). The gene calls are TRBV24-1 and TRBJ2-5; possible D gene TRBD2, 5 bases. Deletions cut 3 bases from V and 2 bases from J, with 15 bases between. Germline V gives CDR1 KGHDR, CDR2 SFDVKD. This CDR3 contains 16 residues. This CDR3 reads CATSDVVGRGQETQYF. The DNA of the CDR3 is TGTGCCACCAGTGATGTCGTAGGGAGAGGGCAAGAGACCCAGTACTTC.

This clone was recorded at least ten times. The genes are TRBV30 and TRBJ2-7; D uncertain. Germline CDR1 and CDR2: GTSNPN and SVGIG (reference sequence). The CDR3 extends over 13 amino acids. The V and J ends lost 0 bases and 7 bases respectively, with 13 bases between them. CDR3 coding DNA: TGTGCCTGGAGTGTAAGCACCCTTCGAGAGCAGTACTTC. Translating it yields CAWSVSTLREQYF.

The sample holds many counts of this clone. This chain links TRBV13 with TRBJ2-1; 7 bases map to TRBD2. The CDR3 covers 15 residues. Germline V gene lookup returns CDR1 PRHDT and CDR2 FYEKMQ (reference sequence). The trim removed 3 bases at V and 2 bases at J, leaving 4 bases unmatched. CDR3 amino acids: CASSFPGTTYNEQFF. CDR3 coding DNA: TGTGCCAGCAGCTTCCCAGGGACTACCTACAATGAGCAGTTCTTC.

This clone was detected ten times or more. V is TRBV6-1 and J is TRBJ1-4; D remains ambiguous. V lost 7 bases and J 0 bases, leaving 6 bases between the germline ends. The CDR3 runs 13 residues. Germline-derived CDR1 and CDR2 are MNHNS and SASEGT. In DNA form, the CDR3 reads TGTGCCAGCAAGCAAGCAACTAATGAAAAACTGTTTTTT. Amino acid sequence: CASKQATNEKLFF.

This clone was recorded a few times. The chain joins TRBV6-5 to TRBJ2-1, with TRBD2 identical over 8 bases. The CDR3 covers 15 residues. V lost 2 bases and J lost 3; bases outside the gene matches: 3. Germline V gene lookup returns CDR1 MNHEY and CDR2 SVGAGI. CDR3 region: CASSYPGTSYNEQFF. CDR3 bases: TGTGCCAGCAGTTACCCCGGGACTAGCTACAATGAGCAGTTCTTC.

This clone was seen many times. The CDR3 spells CASSLGQGGGNTIYF. Here the CDR3 DNA reads TGTGCCAGCAGCTTAGGACAGGGCGGTGGAAACACCATATATTTT. The rearrangement joins TRBV7-9 to TRBJ1-3; TRBD1 matches 7 bases. This CDR3 is built from 15 residues. With 1 base clipped from V and 3 bases from J, the junction kept 3 bases outside the gene matches. Germline-derived CDR1 and CDR2 are SEHNR and FQNEAQ (reference sequence).

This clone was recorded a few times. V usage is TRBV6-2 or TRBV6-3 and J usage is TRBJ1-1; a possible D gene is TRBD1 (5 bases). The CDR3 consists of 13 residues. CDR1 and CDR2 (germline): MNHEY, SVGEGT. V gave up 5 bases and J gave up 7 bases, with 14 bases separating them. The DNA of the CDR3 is TGTGCCAGCAGTCCCGTGAAAGGGGTTGAAGCTTTCTTT. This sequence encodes CASSPVKGVEAFF.

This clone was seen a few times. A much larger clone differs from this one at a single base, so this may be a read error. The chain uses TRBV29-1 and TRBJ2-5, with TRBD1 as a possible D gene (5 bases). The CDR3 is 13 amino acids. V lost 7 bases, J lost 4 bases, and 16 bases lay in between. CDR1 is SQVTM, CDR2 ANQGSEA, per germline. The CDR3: CSAEHGARETQYF. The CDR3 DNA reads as TGCAGCGCAGAACATGGGGCCCGAGAGACCCAGTACTTC.

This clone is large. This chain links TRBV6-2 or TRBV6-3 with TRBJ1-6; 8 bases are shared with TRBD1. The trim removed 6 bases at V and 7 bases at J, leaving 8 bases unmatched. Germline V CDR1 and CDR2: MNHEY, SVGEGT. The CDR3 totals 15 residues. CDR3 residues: CASRATTGGNSPLHF. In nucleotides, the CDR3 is TGTGCCAGCAGGGCTACCACAGGGGGGAATTCACCCCTCCACTTT.

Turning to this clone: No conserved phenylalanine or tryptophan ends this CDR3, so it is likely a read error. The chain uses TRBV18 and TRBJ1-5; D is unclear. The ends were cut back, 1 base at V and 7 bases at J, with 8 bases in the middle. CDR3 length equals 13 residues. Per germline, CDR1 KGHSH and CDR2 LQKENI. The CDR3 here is CASSPRREQPQHC. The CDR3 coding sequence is TGTGCCAGCTCACCACGGCGGGAACAGCCCCAGCATTGT.

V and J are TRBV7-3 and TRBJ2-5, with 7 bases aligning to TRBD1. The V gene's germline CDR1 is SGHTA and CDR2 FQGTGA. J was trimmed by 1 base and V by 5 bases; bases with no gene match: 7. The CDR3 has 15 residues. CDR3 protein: CASSRDRVTQETQYF. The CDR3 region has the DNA TGTGCCAGCAGCCGTGACAGGGTCACCCAAGAGACCCAGTACTTC. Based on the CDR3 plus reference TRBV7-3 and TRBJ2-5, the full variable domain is GAGVSQTPSNKVTEKGKYVELRCDPISGHTALYWYRQSLGQGPEFLIYFQGTGAADDSGLPNDRFFAVRPEGSVSTLKIQRTERGDSAVYLCASSRDRVTQETQYFGPGTRLLVL.

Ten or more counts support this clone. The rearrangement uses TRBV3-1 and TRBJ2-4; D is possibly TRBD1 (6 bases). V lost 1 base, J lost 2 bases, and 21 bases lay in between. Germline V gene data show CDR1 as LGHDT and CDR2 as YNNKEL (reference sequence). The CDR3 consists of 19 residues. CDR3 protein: CASSQVERVTGLPKNIQYF. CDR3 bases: TGTGCCAGCAGCCAAGTGGAAAGGGTTACAGGGCTGCCCAAAAACATTCAGTACTTC.

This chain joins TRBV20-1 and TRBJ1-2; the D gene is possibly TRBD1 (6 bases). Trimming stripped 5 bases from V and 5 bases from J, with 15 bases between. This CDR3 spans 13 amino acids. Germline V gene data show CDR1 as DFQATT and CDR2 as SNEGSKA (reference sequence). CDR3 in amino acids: CSAQTGSGYGYTF. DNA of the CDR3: TGCAGTGCTCAGACAGGCTCTGGGTATGGCTACACCTTC.

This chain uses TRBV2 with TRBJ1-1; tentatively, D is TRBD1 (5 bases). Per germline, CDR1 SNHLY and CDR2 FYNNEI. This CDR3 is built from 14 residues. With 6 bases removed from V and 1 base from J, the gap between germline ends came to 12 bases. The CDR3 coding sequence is TGTGCCAGCAGGCCCGACAGTTCGAACACTGAAGCTTTCTTT. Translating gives CASRPDSSNTEAFF.

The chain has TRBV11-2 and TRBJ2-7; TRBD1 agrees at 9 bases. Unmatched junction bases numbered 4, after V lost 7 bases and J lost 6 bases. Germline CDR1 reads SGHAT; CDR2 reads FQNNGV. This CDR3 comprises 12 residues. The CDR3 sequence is CASTATGGEQYF. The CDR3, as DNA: TGTGCCAGCACTGCGACAGGGGGCGAGCAGTACTTC.

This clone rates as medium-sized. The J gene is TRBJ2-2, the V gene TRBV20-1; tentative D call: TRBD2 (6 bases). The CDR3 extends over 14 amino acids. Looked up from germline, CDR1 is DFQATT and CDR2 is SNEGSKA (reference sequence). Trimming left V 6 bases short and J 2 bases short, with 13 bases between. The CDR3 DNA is TGCAGTGCATCCGGGACTTACAACACCGGGGAGCTGTTTTTT. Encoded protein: CSASGTYNTGELFF.

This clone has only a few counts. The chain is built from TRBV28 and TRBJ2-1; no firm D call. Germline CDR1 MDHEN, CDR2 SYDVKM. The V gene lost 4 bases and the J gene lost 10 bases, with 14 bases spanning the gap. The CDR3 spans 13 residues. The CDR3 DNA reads TGTGCCAGCAGTTCCAGTGTAAGCTTCGAGCAGTTCTTC. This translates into CASSSSVSFEQFF.